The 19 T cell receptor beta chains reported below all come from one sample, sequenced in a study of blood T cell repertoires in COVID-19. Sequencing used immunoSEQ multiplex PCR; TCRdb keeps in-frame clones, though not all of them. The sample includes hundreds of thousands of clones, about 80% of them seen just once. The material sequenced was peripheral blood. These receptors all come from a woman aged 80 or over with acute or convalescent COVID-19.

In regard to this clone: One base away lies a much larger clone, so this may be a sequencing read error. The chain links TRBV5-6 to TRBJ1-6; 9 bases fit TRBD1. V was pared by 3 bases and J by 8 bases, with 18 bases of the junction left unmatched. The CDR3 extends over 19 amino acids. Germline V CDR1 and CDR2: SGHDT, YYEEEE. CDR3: CASSSRGTGLRNSYSPLHF. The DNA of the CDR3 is TGTGCCAGCAGCTCGCGAGGGACAGGGCTTCGAAATTCCTATTCACCCCTCCACTTT. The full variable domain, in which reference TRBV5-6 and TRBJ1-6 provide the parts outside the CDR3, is DAGVTQSPTHLIKTRGQQVTLRCSPKSGHDTVSWYQQALGQGPQFIFQYYEEEERQRGNFPDRFSGHQFPNYSSELNVNALLLGDSALYLCASSSRGTGLRNSYSPLHFGNGTRLTVT.

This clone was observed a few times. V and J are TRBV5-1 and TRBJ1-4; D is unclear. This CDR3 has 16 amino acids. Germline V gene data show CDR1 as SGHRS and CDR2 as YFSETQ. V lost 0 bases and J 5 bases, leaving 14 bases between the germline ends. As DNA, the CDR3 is TGCGCCAGCAGCTTGGATCGGGTTGATGAGAATGAAAAACTGTTTTTT. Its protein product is CASSLDRVDENEKLFF.

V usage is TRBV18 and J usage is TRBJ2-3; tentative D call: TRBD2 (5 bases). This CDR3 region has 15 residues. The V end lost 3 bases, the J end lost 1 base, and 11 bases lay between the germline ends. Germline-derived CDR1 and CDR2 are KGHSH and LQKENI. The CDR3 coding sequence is TGTGCCAGCTCACCTAGGGAAGCGGGCACAGATACGCAGTATTTT. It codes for CASSPREAGTDTQYF.

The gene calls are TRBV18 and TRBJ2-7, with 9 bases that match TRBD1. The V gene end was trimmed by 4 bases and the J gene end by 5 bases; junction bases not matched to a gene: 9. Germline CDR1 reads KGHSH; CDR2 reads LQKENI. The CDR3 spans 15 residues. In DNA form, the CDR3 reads TGTGCCAGCTCACAGGTGGGGACAGGGTATGACGAGCAGTACTTC. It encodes CASSQVGTGYDEQYF.

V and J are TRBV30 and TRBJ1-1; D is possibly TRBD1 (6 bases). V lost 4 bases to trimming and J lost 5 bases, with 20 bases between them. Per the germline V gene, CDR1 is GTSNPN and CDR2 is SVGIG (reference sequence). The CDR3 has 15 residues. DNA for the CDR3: TGTGCCTGGAATCGTGGCAGGGGCGGGAGAACTGAAGCTTTCTTT. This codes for CAWNRGRGGRTEAFF.

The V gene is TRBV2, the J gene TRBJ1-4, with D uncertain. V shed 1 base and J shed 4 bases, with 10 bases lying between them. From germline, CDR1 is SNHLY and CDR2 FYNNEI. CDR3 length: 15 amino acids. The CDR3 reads CASSEDRALNEKLFF. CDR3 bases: TGTGCCAGCAGTGAAGACCGCGCTCTTAATGAAAAACTGTTTTTT.

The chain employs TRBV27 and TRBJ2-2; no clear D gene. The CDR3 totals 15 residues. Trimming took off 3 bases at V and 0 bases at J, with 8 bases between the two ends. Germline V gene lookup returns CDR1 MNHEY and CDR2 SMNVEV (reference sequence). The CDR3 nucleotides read TGTGCCAGCAGTTTGCAGGCCACGAACACCGGGGAGCTGTTTTTT. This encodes CASSLQATNTGELFF.

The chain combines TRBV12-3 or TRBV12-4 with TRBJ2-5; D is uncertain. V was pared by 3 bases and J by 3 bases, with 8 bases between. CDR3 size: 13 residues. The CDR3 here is CASSFQREETQYF. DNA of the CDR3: TGTGCCAGCAGTTTCCAGCGAGAAGAGACCCAGTACTTC.

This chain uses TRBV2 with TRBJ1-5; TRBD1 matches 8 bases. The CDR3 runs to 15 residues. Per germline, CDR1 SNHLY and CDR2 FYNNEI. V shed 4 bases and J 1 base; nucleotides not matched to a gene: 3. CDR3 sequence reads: CASSVTGGSNQPQHF. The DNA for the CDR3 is TGTGCCAGCAGTGTAACAGGGGGGAGCAATCAGCCCCAGCATTTT.

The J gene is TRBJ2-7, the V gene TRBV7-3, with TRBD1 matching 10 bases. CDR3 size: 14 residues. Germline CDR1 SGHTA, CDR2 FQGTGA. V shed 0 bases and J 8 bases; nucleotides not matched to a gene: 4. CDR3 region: CASSLTETGGKQYF. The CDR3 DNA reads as TGTGCCAGCAGCTTAACGGAGACAGGGGGCAAGCAGTACTTC.

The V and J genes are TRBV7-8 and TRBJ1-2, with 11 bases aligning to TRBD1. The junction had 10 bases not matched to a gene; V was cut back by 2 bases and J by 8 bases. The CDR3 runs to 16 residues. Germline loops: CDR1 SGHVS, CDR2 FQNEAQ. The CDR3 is CASSLFTGQGAYGYTF. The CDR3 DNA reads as TGTGCCAGCAGCTTATTTACAGGACAGGGGGCATACGGCTACACCTTC.

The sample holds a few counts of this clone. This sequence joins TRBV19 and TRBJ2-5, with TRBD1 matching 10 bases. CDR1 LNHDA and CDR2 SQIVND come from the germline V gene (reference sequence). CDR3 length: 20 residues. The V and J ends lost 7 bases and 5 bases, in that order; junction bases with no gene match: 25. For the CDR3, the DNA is TGTGCCAGTAATAGAGGGGACAGGGGTAATCGGTTTTGTGTATTGGAGACCCAGTACTTC. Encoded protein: CASNRGDRGNRFCVLETQYF.

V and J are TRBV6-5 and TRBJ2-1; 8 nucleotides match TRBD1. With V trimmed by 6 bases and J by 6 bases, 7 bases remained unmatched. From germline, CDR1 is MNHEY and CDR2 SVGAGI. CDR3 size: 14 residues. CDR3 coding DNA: TGTGCCAGCAGGGTGACAGGGGCCTTCAATGAGCAGTTCTTC. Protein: CASRVTGAFNEQFF.

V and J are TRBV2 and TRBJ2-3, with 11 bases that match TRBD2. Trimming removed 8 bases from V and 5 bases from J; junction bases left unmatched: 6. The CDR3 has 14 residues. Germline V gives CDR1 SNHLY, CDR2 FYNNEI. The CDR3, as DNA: TGTGCCAGCGGGGGACTAGCGGAGGGAGATACGCAGTATTTT. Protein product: CASGGLAEGDTQYF.

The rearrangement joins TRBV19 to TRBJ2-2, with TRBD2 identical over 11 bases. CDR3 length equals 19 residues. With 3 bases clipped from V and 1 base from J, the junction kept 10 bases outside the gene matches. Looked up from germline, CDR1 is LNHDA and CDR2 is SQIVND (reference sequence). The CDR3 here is CASSIQLAGGLKNTGELFF. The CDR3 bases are TGTGCCAGTAGTATCCAGCTAGCGGGGGGATTAAAGAACACCGGGGAGCTGTTTTTT.

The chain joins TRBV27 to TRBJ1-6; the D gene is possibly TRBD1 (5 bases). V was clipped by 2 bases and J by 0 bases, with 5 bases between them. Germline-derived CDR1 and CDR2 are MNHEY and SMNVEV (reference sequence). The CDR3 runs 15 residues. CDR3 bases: TGTGCCAGCAGTTTAAGGGGCTCCTATAATTCACCCCTCCACTTT. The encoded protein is CASSLRGSYNSPLHF.

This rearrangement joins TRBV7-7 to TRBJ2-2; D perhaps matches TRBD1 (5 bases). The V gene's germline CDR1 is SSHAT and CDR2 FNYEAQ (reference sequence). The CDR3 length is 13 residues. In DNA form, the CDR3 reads TGTGCTAGCTCAGGGTATAGCACCGGGGAGCTGTTTTTT. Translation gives CASSGYSTGELFF.

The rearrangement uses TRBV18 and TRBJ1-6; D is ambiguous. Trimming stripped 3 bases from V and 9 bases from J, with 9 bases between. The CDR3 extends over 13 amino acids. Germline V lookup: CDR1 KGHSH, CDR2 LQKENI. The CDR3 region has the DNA TGTGCCAGCTCACCTGAGGTCATTTCACCCCTCCACTTT. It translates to CASSPEVISPLHF. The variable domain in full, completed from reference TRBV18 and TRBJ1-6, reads NAGVMQNPRHLVRRRGQEARLRCSPMKGHSHVYWYRQLPEEGLKFMVYLQKENIIDESGMPKERFSAEFPKEGPSILRIQQVVRGDSAAYFCASSPEVISPLHFGNGTRLTVT.

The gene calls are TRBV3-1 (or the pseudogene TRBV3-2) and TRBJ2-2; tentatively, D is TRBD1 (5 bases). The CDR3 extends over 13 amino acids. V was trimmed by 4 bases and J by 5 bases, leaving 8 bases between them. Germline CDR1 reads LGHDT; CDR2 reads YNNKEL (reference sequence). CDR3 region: CASSPRTTGELFF. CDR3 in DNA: TGTGCCAGCAGCCCAAGGACAACCGGGGAGCTGTTTTTT.